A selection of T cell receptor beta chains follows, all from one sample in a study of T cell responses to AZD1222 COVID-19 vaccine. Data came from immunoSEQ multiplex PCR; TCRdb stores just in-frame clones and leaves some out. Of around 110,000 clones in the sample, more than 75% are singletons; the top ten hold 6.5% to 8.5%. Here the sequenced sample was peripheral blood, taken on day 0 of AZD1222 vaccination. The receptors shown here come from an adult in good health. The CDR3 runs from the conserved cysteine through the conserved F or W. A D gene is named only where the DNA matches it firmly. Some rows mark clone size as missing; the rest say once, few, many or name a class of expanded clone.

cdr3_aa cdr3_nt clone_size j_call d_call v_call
CATTTMAGASEQYF TGCGCCACCACCACGATGGCGGGAGCTTCGGAGCAGTACTTC NA TRBJ2-7 TRBD2 TRBV10-2
CASSSVLSDGYTF TGTGCCAGCAGTTCAGTCCTTTCGGATGGCTACACCTTC NA TRBJ1-2 NA TRBV11-2
CASHSSITDTQYF TGTGCCAGCCACTCAAGTATCACAGATACGCAGTATTTT NA TRBJ2-3 NA TRBV12-3/TRBV12-4
CAISDRDTSSPLHF TGTGCCATCAGTGACAGGGATACAAGCTCACCCCTCCACTTT NA TRBJ1-6 NA TRBV10-3
CASSHGLAGRADTQYF TGCGCCAGCAGCCACGGACTAGCGGGAAGAGCAGATACGCAGTATTTT NA TRBJ2-3 TRBD2 TRBV4-1
CASSQELPVIGQAGYTF TGTGCCAGCAGCCAAGAACTCCCGGTGATAGGACAGGCAGGCTACACCTTC NA TRBJ1-2 TRBD1 TRBV3-1/TRBV3-2
CASSSPPTGGYEQYF TGTGCCAGCAGTTCCCCGCCCACCGGAGGCTACGAGCAGTACTTC NA TRBJ2-7 NA TRBV28
CASSPSAITDNEQFF TGTGCCAGTAGCCCCTCCGCGATAACTGACAATGAGCAGTTCTTC NA TRBJ2-1 NA TRBV19
CASSIWLGSNTEAFF TGTGCCAGTAGTATATGGTTAGGAAGTAACACTGAAGCTTTCTTT NA TRBJ1-1 NA TRBV19
CASSMLGVAFF TGTGCCAGCAGTATGTTGGGTGTGGCTTTCTTT NA TRBJ1-1 NA TRBV7-2
CSVGGLEKLFF TGCAGTGTTGGGGGGTTAGAAAAACTGTTTTTT NA TRBJ1-4 NA TRBV20-1
CATRSGGAEDTQYF TGTGCCACCCGGTCGGGGGGCGCGGAAGATACGCAGTATTTT NA TRBJ2-3 NA TRBV24-1
CASSGLGGTVEQFF TGCGCCAGCAGCGGGCTAGGGGGAACAGTTGAGCAGTTCTTC NA TRBJ2-1 NA TRBV5-1
CASSSEGGYGYTF TGTGCCAGCAGCTCTGAGGGGGGTTACGGCTACACCTTC NA TRBJ1-2 NA TRBV5-4
CASSLQGGTEAFF TGTGCCAGCAGTTTACAGGGTGGAACTGAAGCTTTCTTT once TRBJ1-1 NA TRBV12-3/TRBV12-4
CASSQDRLDDTQYF TGTGCCAGCAGCCAAGACCGACTAGACGATACGCAGTATTTT NA TRBJ2-3 NA TRBV3-1/TRBV3-2
CASSQAVGAWGYTF TGCGCCAGCAGCCAGGCGGTGGGGGCCTGGGGCTACACCTTC once TRBJ1-2 NA TRBV4-1
CASSLASLAGAYNEQFF TGTGCCAGCAGCTTAGCTAGTCTAGCGGGGGCTTACAATGAGCAGTTCTTC NA TRBJ2-1 TRBD2 TRBV7-9
CASSPQRPGNEQYF TGTGCCAGCTCACCACAGAGGCCGGGGAACGAGCAGTACTTC NA TRBJ2-7 NA TRBV18
CASSQTGTEAFF TGTGCCAGCAGCCAAACCGGGACGGAAGCTTTCTTT NA TRBJ1-1 NA TRBV4-2
CASSSAYEQYF TGTGCCAGCAGCTCAGCCTACGAGCAGTACTTC NA TRBJ2-7 NA TRBV5-6